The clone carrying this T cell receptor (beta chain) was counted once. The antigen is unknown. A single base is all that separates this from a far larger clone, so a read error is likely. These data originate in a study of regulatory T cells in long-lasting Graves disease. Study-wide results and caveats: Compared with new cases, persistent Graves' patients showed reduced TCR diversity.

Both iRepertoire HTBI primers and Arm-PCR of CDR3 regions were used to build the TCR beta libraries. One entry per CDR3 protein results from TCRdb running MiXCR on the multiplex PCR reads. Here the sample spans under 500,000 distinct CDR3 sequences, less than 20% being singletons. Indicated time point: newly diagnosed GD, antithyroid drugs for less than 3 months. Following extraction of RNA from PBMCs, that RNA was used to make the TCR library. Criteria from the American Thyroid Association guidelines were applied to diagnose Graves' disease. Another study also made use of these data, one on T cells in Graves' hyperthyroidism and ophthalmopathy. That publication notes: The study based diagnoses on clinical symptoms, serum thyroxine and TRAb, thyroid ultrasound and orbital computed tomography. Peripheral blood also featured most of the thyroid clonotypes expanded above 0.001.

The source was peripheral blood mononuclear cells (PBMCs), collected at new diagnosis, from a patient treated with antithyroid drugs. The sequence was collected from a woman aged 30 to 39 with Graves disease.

The CDR3 spells CASSGTGQGAEQYF. The CDR3 DNA reads TGTGCCAGCAGCGGTACGGGACAGGGGGCCGAGCAGTACTTC. The rearrangement uses TRBV3-1 and TRBJ2-3, with 12 bases identical to TRBD1. Matching the DNA end better, TRBJ2-7 makes the J call doubtful. The V gene's germline CDR1 is LGHDT and CDR2 YNNKEL (reference sequence). The CDR3 has 14 amino acids.